The 10 T cell receptor beta chains in this list originate from one sample, sequenced in a study of cytomegalovirus exposure and HLA in healthy donors. 60 Vbeta and 13 Jbeta primers were used in PCR. TCRdb keeps only in-frame clones here, not all; method: immunoSEQ multiplex PCR. The table has more than 95,000 clones, 70% to 80% seen once. The sample taken for sequencing was PBMCs. The receptors stem from a middle-aged man in good health and CMV-seronegative.

V usage is TRBV19 and J usage is TRBJ1-2, with TRBD1 as a possible D gene (6 bases). The ends were cut back, 7 bases at V and 4 bases at J, with 19 bases in the middle. The CDR3 is 15 amino acids. The germline V gene encodes CDR1 LNHDA and CDR2 SQIVND (reference sequence). The CDR3 region has the DNA TGTGCCAGTAACCCGACAGGAGCCGTTTCCTATGGCTACACCTTC. This encodes CASNPTGAVSYGYTF. Full variable domain (rest looked up from reference TRBV19 and TRBJ1-2): DGGITQSPKYLFRKEGQNVTLSCEQNLNHDAMYWYRQDPGQGLRLIYYSQIVNDFQKGDIAEGYSVSREKKESFPLTVTSAQKNPTAFYLCASNPTGAVSYGYTFGSGTRLTVV.

The genes are TRBV7-8 and TRBJ2-7; D is ambiguous. Germline loops: CDR1 SGHVS, CDR2 FQNEAQ. CDR3 length: 14 residues. Trimming stripped 5 bases from V and 2 bases from J, with 13 bases between. The CDR3 DNA follows: TGTGCCAGCAGCGCGAGCAGGATTCCCTACGAGCAGTACTTC. It translates to CASSASRIPYEQYF.

The chain couples TRBV29-1 to TRBJ2-1; D not certain. Germline CDR1 and CDR2: SQVTM and ANQGSEA. The CDR3 contains 15 residues. Trimming removed 1 base at V and 1 base at J, with 11 bases between. CDR3 sequence: CSVEVAGTSYNEQFF. The CDR3 bases are TGCAGCGTTGAAGTGGCAGGAACGTCCTACAATGAGCAGTTCTTC.

This chain joins TRBV6-6 and TRBJ1-2; D is unclear. The CDR3 is 15 residues long. CDR1 is MNHNY and CDR2 is SVGAGI in the germline V gene (reference sequence). The V and J ends lost 3 bases and 4 bases respectively, with 15 bases between them. The CDR3 nucleotides are TGTGCCAGCAGTTATCGCGCGGGAGCGGCCTATGGCTACACCTTC. Amino acids: CASSYRAGAAYGYTF.

V is TRBV4-2 and J is TRBJ2-1; unclear D gene. CDR1 LGHNA and CDR2 YNFKEQ come from the germline V gene. V was pared by 5 bases and J by 0 bases, with 11 bases between. The CDR3 runs 15 residues. CDR3 protein: CASSYPESSYNEQFF. The DNA of the CDR3 is TGTGCCAGCAGCTACCCCGAGAGCTCCTACAATGAGCAGTTCTTC.

The chain joins TRBV9 to TRBJ2-5; D remains ambiguous. Germline loops: CDR1 SGDLS, CDR2 YYNGEE. Trimming removed 0 bases at V and 5 bases at J, with 11 bases between. The CDR3 sequence is 14 residues long. This CDR3 is CASSVDNSRETQYF. The CDR3, as DNA: TGTGCCAGCAGCGTAGATAATAGTCGGGAGACCCAGTACTTC.

The chain recombines TRBV5-4 with TRBJ2-5, with 7 bases that match TRBD2. J gave up 1 base and V 5 bases, and 8 bases lay outside the gene matches. This CDR3 comprises 15 residues. Germline V gene lookup returns CDR1 SGHNT and CDR2 YYREEE (reference sequence). The CDR3 sequence is CASSRSSGSQETQYF. CDR3 DNA: TGTGCCAGCAGTCGATCTAGCGGATCCCAAGAGACCCAGTACTTC.

The V call is TRBV15, the J call TRBJ2-2, with a possible D match to TRBD1 (6 bases). This CDR3 spans 16 amino acids. The germline gives CDR1 LNHNV, CDR2 YYDKDF (reference sequence). Trimming removed 1 base at V and 0 bases at J, with 9 bases between. CDR3 nucleotides: TGTGCCACCAGCAGAGGGGACACCTCGAACACCGGGGAGCTGTTTTTT. Amino acid sequence: CATSRGDTSNTGELFF.

The chain links TRBV7-8 to TRBJ2-5; a possible D gene is TRBD2 (5 bases). The CDR3 sequence is 14 residues long. The V end was cut by 1 base, the J end by 4 bases, with 10 bases between. Germline lookup yields CDR1 SGHVS and CDR2 FQNEAQ. The CDR3 here is CASSLVGGGETQYF. Here the CDR3 DNA reads TGTGCCAGCAGCTTAGTAGGCGGAGGAGAGACCCAGTACTTC.

This clone turned up a few times. This chain uses TRBV6-6 with TRBJ1-2, with 8 bases lining up with TRBD1. V dropped 8 bases and J dropped 4; count of bases not matched to a gene: 12. Germline CDR1 MNHNY, CDR2 SVGAGI (reference sequence). CDR3 size: 15 residues. In DNA form, the CDR3 reads TGTGCCAGCCGTCCCGGGACAGGATTTATCTATGGCTACACCTTC. Amino acid sequence: CASRPGTGFIYGYTF.